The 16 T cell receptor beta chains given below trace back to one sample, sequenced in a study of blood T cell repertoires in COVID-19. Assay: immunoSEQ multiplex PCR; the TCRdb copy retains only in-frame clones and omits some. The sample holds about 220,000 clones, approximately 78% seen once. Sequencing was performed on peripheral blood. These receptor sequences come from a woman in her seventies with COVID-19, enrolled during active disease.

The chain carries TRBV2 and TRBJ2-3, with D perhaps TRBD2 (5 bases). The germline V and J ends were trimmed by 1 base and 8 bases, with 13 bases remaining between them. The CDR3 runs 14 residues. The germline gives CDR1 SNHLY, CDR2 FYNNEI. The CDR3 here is CASSEETWAGTQYF. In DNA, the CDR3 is TGTGCCAGCAGTGAAGAGACCTGGGCGGGTACGCAGTATTTT.

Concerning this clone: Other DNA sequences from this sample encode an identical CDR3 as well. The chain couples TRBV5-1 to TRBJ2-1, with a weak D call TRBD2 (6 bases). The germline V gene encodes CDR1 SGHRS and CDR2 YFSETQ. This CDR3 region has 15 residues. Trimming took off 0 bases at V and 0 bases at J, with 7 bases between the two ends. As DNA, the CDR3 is TGCGCCAGCAGCTTGGACGGGGGCTCCTACAATGAGCAGTTCTTC. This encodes CASSLDGGSYNEQFF.

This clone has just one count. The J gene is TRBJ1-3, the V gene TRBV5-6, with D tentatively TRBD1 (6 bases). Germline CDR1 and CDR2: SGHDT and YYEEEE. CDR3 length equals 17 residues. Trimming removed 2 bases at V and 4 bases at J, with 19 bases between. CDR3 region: CASSLRAAMGAGNTIYF. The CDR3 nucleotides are TGTGCCAGCAGCTTAAGAGCAGCTATGGGGGCCGGAAACACCATATATTTT.

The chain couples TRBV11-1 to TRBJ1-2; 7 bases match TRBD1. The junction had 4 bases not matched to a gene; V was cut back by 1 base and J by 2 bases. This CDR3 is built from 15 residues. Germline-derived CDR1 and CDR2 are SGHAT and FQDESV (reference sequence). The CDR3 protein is CASSLDRGSNYGYTF. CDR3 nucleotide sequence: TGTGCCAGCAGCTTAGACAGGGGATCCAACTATGGCTACACCTTC.

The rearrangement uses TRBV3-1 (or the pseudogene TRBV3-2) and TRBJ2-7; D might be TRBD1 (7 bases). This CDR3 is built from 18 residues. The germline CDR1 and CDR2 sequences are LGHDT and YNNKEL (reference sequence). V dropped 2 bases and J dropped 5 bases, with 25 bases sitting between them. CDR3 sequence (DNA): TGTGCCAGCAGCCAAAGTTATCACGCGGGACAGTTCTTCAACGAGCAGTACTTC. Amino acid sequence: CASSQSYHAGQFFNEQYF.

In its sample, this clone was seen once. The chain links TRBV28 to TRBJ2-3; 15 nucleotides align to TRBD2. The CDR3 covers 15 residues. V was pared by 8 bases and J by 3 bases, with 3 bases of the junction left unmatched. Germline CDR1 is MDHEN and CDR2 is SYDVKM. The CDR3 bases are TGTGCCAGCGGGACTAGCGGGAGGTGGACAGATACGCAGTATTTT. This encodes CASGTSGRWTDTQYF.

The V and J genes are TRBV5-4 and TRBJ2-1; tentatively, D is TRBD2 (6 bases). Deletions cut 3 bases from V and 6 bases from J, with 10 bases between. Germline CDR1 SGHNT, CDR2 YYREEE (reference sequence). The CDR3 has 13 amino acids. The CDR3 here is CASSSTSFNEQFF. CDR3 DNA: TGTGCCAGCAGCTCTACTAGCTTCAATGAGCAGTTCTTC.

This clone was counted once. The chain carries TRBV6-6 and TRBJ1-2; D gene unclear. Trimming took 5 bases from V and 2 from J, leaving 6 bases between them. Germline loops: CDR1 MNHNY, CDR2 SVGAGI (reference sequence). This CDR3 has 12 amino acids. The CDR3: CASSGQNYGYTF. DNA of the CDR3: TGTGCCAGCAGTGGGCAGAACTATGGCTACACCTTC.

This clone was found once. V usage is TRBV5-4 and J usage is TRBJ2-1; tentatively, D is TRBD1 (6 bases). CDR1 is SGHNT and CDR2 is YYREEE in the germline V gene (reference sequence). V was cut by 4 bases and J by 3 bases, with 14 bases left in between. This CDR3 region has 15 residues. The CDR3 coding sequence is TGTGCCAGCAGCGCTGACAGGCCAGTCTACAATGAGCAGTTCTTC. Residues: CASSADRPVYNEQFF.

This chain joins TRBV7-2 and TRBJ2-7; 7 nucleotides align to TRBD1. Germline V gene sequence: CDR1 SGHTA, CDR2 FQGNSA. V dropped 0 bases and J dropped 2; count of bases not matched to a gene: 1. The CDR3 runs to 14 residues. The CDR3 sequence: CASSLAGQTYEQYF. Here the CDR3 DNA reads TGTGCCAGCAGCTTAGCGGGACAGACCTACGAGCAGTACTTC.

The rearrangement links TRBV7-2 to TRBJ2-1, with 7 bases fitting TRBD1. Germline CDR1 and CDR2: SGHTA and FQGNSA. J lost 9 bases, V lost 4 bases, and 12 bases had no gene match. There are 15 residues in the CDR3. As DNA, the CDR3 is TGTGCCAGCAGCTCCTCCCAGGGGGAAATAGGTGAGCAGTTCTTC. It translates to CASSSSQGEIGEQFF. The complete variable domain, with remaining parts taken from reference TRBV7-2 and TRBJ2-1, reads GAGVSQSPSNKVTEKGKDVELRCDPISGHTALYWYRQSLGQGLEFLIYFQGNSAPDKSGLPSDRFSAERTGGSVSTLTIQRTQQEDSAVYLCASSSSQGEIGEQFFGPGTRLTVL.

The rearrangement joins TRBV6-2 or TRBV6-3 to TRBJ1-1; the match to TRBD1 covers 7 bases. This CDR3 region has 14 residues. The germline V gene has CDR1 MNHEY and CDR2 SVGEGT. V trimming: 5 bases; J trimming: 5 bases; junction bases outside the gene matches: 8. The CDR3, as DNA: TGTGCCAGCAGTCCGACAGGGTACGTGACTGAAGCTTTCTTT. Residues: CASSPTGYVTEAFF.

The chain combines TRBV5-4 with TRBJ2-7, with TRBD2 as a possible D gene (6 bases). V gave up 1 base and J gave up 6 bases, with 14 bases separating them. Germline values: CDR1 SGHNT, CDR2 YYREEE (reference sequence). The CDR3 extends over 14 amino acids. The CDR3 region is CASSLMGGVGEQYF. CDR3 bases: TGTGCCAGCAGCTTGATGGGAGGTGTAGGCGAGCAGTACTTC.

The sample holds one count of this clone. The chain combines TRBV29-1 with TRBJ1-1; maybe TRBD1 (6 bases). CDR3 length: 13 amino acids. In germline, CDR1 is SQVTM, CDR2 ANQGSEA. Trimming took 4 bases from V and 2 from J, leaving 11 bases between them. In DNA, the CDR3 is TGCAGCGTTGGCAGGGGTGGTAACACTGAAGCTTTCTTT. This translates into CSVGRGGNTEAFF. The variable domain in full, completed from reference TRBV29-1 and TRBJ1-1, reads SAVISQKPSRDICQRGTSLTIQCQVDSQVTMMFWYRQQPGQSLTLIATANQGSEATYESGFVIDKFPISRPNLTFSTLTVSNMSPEDSSIYLCSVGRGGNTEAFFGQGTRLTVV.

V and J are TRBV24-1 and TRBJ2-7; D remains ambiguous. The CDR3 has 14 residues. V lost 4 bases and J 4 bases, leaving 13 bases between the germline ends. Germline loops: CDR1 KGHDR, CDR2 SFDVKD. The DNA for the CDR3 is TGTGCCACCAGTGACACCAGGCAAGGATACGAGCAGTACTTC. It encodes CATSDTRQGYEQYF.

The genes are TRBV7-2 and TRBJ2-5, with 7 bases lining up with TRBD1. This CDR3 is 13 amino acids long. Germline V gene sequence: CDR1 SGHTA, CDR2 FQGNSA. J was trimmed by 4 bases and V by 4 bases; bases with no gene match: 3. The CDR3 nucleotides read TGTGCCAGCAGCTCCAGGGGGATAGAGACCCAGTACTTC. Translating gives CASSSRGIETQYF.